The 17 T cell receptor beta chains below all came from one sample that was sequenced in a study of blood T cell repertoires in COVID-19. Measured with immunoSEQ multiplex PCR; TCRdb has only the in-frame clones, and not every one. Among some 240,000 clones listed, around four fifths were seen once. The sample consisted of peripheral blood. The receptors here all came from a woman aged 55-70 years with active or convalescent COVID-19.

This clone showed up just once. DNA for the CDR3: TGCGCCAGCAGCCAAGATGGCAGGGGAGTGGGTACTGAAGCTTTCTTT. Translated: CASSQDGRGVGTEAFF. The chain couples TRBV4-3 to TRBJ1-1, with D possibly being TRBD1 (6 bases). The CDR3 spans 16 residues. Germline V gives CDR1 LGHNA, CDR2 YSLEER. Between the trimmed V and J ends, which lost 0 bases and 5 bases, there was a span of 16 bases.

The V gene is TRBV9, the J gene TRBJ2-3, with 10 bases fitting TRBD2. J was trimmed by 2 bases and V by 4 bases; bases with no gene match: 7. The CDR3 contains 16 residues. Germline V CDR1 and CDR2: SGDLS, YYNGEE. The CDR3 nucleotides read TGTGCCAGCAGCCCCAGCGGGGGGGCTACCACAGATACGCAGTATTTT. This translates into CASSPSGGATTDTQYF.

The rearrangement joins TRBV7-2 to TRBJ1-2; 7 positions match TRBD1. This CDR3 has 11 residues. The V and J ends lost 7 bases and 7 bases, in that order; junction bases with no gene match: 3. CDR1 and CDR2 from the germline V gene are SGHTA and FQGNSA. Here the CDR3 reads CASTGGAGYTF. The CDR3 bases are TGTGCCAGCACAGGGGGAGCTGGCTACACCTTC.

The chain recombines TRBV27 with TRBJ2-2; 7 bases fit TRBD1. Germline-derived CDR1 and CDR2 are MNHEY and SMNVEV (reference sequence). The CDR3 has 15 residues. V dropped 4 bases and J dropped 2; count of bases not matched to a gene: 4. The CDR3 here is CASSSRDRNTGELFF. The CDR3 nucleotides read TGTGCCAGCAGTTCCCGGGACAGAAACACCGGGGAGCTGTTTTTT.

This sequence joins TRBV6-5 and TRBJ1-4; D is uncertain. V lost 4 bases and J lost 3, with 12 bases in between. CDR1 and CDR2 from the germline V gene are MNHEY and SVGAGI. The CDR3 covers 15 residues. CDR3 DNA sequence: TGTGCCAGCAGTTCCCCCGGGAGGGCTAATGAAAAACTGTTTTTT. Translated, it gives CASSSPGRANEKLFF.

The genes are TRBV7-6 and TRBJ2-4; TRBD1 might be the D (5 bases). The germline V gene has CDR1 SGHVS and CDR2 FNYEAQ. The CDR3 extends over 16 amino acids. V lost 2 bases, J lost 0 bases, and 11 bases lay in between. CDR3 sequence (DNA): TGTGCCAGCAGCTTAAAGGGGCCGGGAGCCAAAAACATTCAGTACTTC. Its translation is CASSLKGPGAKNIQYF.

This chain connects TRBV30 to TRBJ2-3; the D gene is possibly TRBD2 (6 bases). The CDR3 totals 12 residues. Germline V lookup: CDR1 GTSNPN, CDR2 SVGIG (reference sequence). Deletions cut 4 bases from V and 6 bases from J, with 11 bases between. Here the CDR3 DNA reads TGTGCCTGGAAAAATCTAGCGGATACGCAGTATTTT. Protein: CAWKNLADTQYF.

J is TRBJ2-1 and V is TRBV19; the D gene is possibly TRBD1 (5 bases). Trimming cost V 8 bases and J 10 bases, with 15 bases left between them. The CDR3 covers 12 residues. Germline V gives CDR1 LNHDA, CDR2 SQIVND (reference sequence). CDR3 DNA sequence: TGTGCCAGTCGCGGTGGGGCACGGGAGCAGTTCTTC. This codes for CASRGGAREQFF.

J is TRBJ1-6 and V is TRBV14; D perhaps matches TRBD1 (5 bases). V lost 0 bases and J 7 bases, leaving 13 bases between the germline ends. The length of the CDR3 is 16 residues. Germline CDR1 reads SGHDN; CDR2 reads FVKESK. This CDR3 is CASSQDGGSRNSPLHF. CDR3 in DNA: TGTGCCAGCAGCCAAGATGGGGGGTCGAGGAATTCACCCCTCCACTTT.

The gene calls are TRBV5-4 and TRBJ2-1, with TRBD1 matching over 8 bases. The CDR3 totals 16 residues. The V gene's germline CDR1 is SGHNT and CDR2 YYREEE (reference sequence). With 0 bases clipped from V and 7 bases from J, the junction kept 9 bases outside the gene matches. This chain's CDR3 is CASSLVLGQGRNEQFF. The DNA for the CDR3 is TGTGCCAGCAGCTTGGTTCTAGGACAGGGCCGTAATGAGCAGTTCTTC.

This chain connects TRBV4-1 to TRBJ2-1, with 13 bases matching TRBD2. The germline V gene has CDR1 MGHRA and CDR2 YSYEKL. The V gene end was trimmed by 1 base and the J gene end by 9 bases; junction bases not matched to a gene: 9. CDR3 length: 17 residues. The CDR3: CASSQGSLAGGLGEQFF. CDR3 DNA sequence: TGCGCCAGCAGCCAAGGGTCACTAGCGGGGGGGCTTGGTGAGCAGTTCTTC.

The table lists this clone with a count of one. The CDR3 loop is CASSIGGGVEGNQPQHF. The CDR3 DNA is TGTGCCAGTAGTATCGGGGGAGGGGTTGAGGGCAATCAGCCCCAGCATTTT. The rearrangement links TRBV19 to TRBJ1-5, with D perhaps matching TRBD1 (5 bases). The germline gives CDR1 LNHDA, CDR2 SQIVND (reference sequence). The V end lost 3 bases, the J end lost 2 bases, and 17 bases lay between the germline ends. The CDR3 sequence is 17 residues long.

V gene TRBV27 combines with J gene TRBJ1-1; D gene uncertain. The V gene lost 5 bases and the J gene lost 0 bases, with 10 bases spanning the gap. Per the germline V gene, CDR1 is MNHEY and CDR2 is SMNVEV (reference sequence). CDR3 length equals 14 residues. CDR3 sequence reads: CASSQVRMNTEAFF. CDR3 nucleotides: TGTGCCAGCAGTCAGGTGAGAATGAACACTGAAGCTTTCTTT.

The chain uses TRBV6-2 or TRBV6-3 and TRBJ1-6; 11 bases are shared with TRBD1. From germline, CDR1 is MNHEY and CDR2 SVGEGT. V lost 6 bases and J lost 9; bases outside the gene matches: 4. There are 14 residues in the CDR3. CDR3 protein: CASSPGTGGSPLHF. As DNA, the CDR3 is TGTGCCAGCAGCCCCGGGACAGGGGGTTCACCCCTCCACTTT.

This clone was picked up one time. This chain uses TRBV7-2 with TRBJ1-2, with D unresolved. Looked up from germline, CDR1 is SGHTA and CDR2 is FQGNSA. This CDR3 contains 14 residues. V was clipped by 4 bases and J by 3 bases, with 12 bases between them. For the CDR3, the DNA is TGTGCCAGCAGCTCGTACGCGGCGGACTATGGCTACACCTTC. Amino acid sequence: CASSSYAADYGYTF.

This clone was seen more than once but under ten times. This rearrangement joins TRBV6-5 to TRBJ1-1; D might be TRBD1 (6 bases). The CDR3 totals 15 residues. V lost 0 bases to trimming and J lost 0 bases, with 8 bases between them. Germline V lookup: CDR1 MNHEY, CDR2 SVGAGI. CDR3 nucleotide sequence: TGTGCCAGCAGTTACTCGTCAGGGGTGAACACTGAAGCTTTCTTT. This sequence encodes CASSYSSGVNTEAFF.

This clone was counted between two and nine times. This chain joins TRBV30 and TRBJ2-7, with TRBD2 as a possible D gene (6 bases). In germline, CDR1 is GTSNPN, CDR2 SVGIG (reference sequence). V gave up 4 bases and J gave up 2 bases, with 12 bases separating them. The CDR3 totals 13 residues. The CDR3: CAWKVGGAYEQYF. The DNA for the CDR3 is TGTGCCTGGAAAGTGGGGGGTGCCTACGAGCAGTACTTC.